One sample yielded the 15 T cell receptor beta chains listed below, sequenced in a study of cytomegalovirus exposure and HLA in healthy donors. The PCR had 60 Vbeta and 13 Jbeta primers. Using immunoSEQ multiplex PCR, the repertoire was profiled, and TCRdb retains in-frame clones only, with some absent. The sample yields about 43,000 clones, 51% seen once. Sample: PBMCs. All receptors come from a man between 60 and 70 years old in good health and CMV-seronegative.

The chain employs TRBV2 and TRBJ1-3; 7 bases fit TRBD1. Trimming cost V 4 bases and J 0 bases; bases outside gene matches: 12. The germline V gene has CDR1 SNHLY and CDR2 FYNNEI. CDR3 size: 18 residues. The CDR3 nucleotides read TGTGCCAGCAGTGGTCTCCGGGACAGCCGCGGCTCTGGAAACACCATATATTTT. Its translation: CASSGLRDSRGSGNTIYF.

This clone was observed a single time. The CDR3 reads CTSSNRTSGREDTQYF. The CDR3, as DNA: TGCACCAGCAGCAATCGGACTAGCGGGAGAGAAGATACGCAGTATTTT. The V gene is TRBV1, the J gene TRBJ2-3; the DNA was not compared with TRBD2, the D call given in the table. TRBV1 is labeled a pseudogene. The length of the CDR3 is 16 residues.

This clone was seen a few times. The J gene is TRBJ1-2, the V gene TRBV5-4; TRBD1 is a possible D gene (6 bases). CDR1 and CDR2 (germline): SGHNT, YYREEE (reference sequence). The germline V and J ends were trimmed by 4 bases and 0 bases, with 10 bases remaining between them. CDR3 length equals 14 residues. The chain's CDR3 is CASSPDSTNYGYTF. The CDR3 DNA is TGTGCCAGCAGCCCGGACAGCACTAACTATGGCTACACCTTC.

The chain couples TRBV23-1 to TRBJ1-4; possibly TRBD1 for D (6 bases). TRBV23-1 is an open reading frame whose function is uncertain. The CDR3 consists of 11 residues. V was trimmed by 11 bases and J by 7 bases, leaving 11 bases between them. In nucleotides, the CDR3 is TGCGCCGGGAGGGGGGGTGAAAAACTGTTTTTT. This codes for CAGRGGEKLFF.

In DNA, the CDR3 is TGTGCCAGCAGCCGAAGTGTAGGGAGGTCCTACAATGAGCAGTTCTTC. It encodes CASSRSVGRSYNEQFF. The genes are TRBV9 and TRBJ2-1; the D gene is possibly TRBD2 (6 bases). V lost 4 bases and J 1 base, leaving 15 bases between the germline ends. Germline V lookup: CDR1 SGDLS, CDR2 YYNGEE. This CDR3 spans 16 amino acids.

This clone was counted between two and nine times. The rearrangement links TRBV19 to TRBJ2-7; 12 bases fit TRBD1. The CDR3 consists of 14 residues. Germline CDR1 reads LNHDA; CDR2 reads SQIVND (reference sequence). Germline trimming cut 4 bases from V and 6 bases from J; bases unmatched to any gene: 4. The CDR3 reads CASSSGTGGFEQYF. The CDR3 DNA sequence: TGTGCCAGTAGTAGTGGGACAGGGGGCTTCGAGCAGTACTTC.

J is TRBJ1-4 and V is TRBV25-1; D not resolved. V was clipped by 4 bases and J by 5 bases, with 8 bases between them. This CDR3 has 13 amino acids. Germline lookup yields CDR1 MGHDK and CDR2 SYGVNS. The CDR3 DNA reads as TGTGCCAGCAGTGCACAGCCGAATGAAAAACTGTTTTTT. Its protein product is CASSAQPNEKLFF.

This clone was seen a few times. This same CDR3 is encoded by further DNA sequences in the sample. This chain connects TRBV7-9 to TRBJ1-1; D is uncertain. Germline V gene data show CDR1 as SEHNR and CDR2 as FQNEAQ (reference sequence). The V end was cut by 3 bases, the J end by 1 base, with 6 bases between. The CDR3 loop spans 13 amino acids. CDR3 region: CASSFGGNTEAFF. The CDR3, as DNA: TGTGCCAGCAGCTTCGGAGGGAACACTGAAGCTTTCTTT.

This clone has just a few counts. This chain links TRBV30 with TRBJ1-5; D is unclear. Germline assignment: CDR1 GTSNPN and CDR2 SVGIG (reference sequence). The CDR3 covers 14 residues. V gave up 0 bases and J gave up 6 bases, with 12 bases separating them. Written as DNA, the CDR3 is TGTGCCTGGAGTGTACAGTCTCCGGCTCAGCCCCAGCATTTT. It is translated as CAWSVQSPAQPQHF.

This clone was observed once. The rearrangement uses TRBV25-1 and TRBJ2-3; 9 positions agree with TRBD2. V was clipped by 3 bases and J by 6 bases; unmatched bases: 10. CDR1 MGHDK and CDR2 SYGVNS come from the germline V gene. The CDR3 extends over 16 amino acids. The chain's CDR3 is CASSDVSGRSPDTQYF. Written as DNA, the CDR3 is TGTGCCAGCAGTGACGTCAGCGGGAGGTCCCCGGATACGCAGTATTTT.

This clone showed up just a few times. The genes are TRBV11-2 and TRBJ1-1; the match to TRBD1 covers 8 bases. Germline-derived CDR1 and CDR2 are SGHAT and FQNNGV. V shed 1 base and J 5 bases; nucleotides not matched to a gene: 6. The CDR3 runs to 15 residues. CDR3 amino acids: CASSLGTGLSTEAFF. CDR3 in DNA: TGTGCCAGCAGCTTAGGGACAGGGTTGTCAACTGAAGCTTTCTTT.

The chain recombines TRBV7-9 with TRBJ1-1, with 7 bases fitting TRBD1. This CDR3 is built from 14 residues. The germline V gene encodes CDR1 SEHNR and CDR2 FQNEAQ (reference sequence). Trimming cost V 6 bases and J 2 bases; bases outside gene matches: 6. The CDR3 spells CASRPGQSNTEAFF. CDR3 DNA sequence: TGTGCCAGCAGACCGGGACAGAGTAACACTGAAGCTTTCTTT.

The table lists this clone with a few counts. V and J are TRBV29-1 and TRBJ1-2; D remains unclear. Trimming left V 7 bases short and J 3 bases short, with 24 bases between. The CDR3 consists of 16 residues. Germline V gene lookup returns CDR1 SQVTM and CDR2 ANQGSEA. CDR3 in amino acids: CSAENPQGREDYGYTF. CDR3 in DNA: TGCAGCGCCGAGAACCCCCAAGGTAGGGAGGACTATGGCTACACCTTC.

In regard to this clone: A much larger clone differs by one base, so this may be a read error. This sample includes further DNA sequences coding for the same CDR3. The rearrangement links TRBV2 to TRBJ2-5; TRBD2 agrees at 8 bases. The germline V gene encodes CDR1 SNHLY and CDR2 FYNNEI. This CDR3 is built from 12 residues. J gave up 4 bases and V 6 bases, and 1 base lay outside the gene matches. CDR3 sequence reads: CASRLAGETQYF. For the CDR3, the DNA is TGTGCCAGCAGGCTAGCGGGAGAGACCCAGTACTTC. The complete variable domain, with remaining parts taken from reference TRBV2 and TRBJ2-5, reads EPEVTQTPSHQVTQMGQEVILRCVPISNHLYFYWYRQILGQKVEFLVSFYNNEISEKSEIFDDQFSVERPDGSNFTLKIRSTKLEDSAMYFCASRLAGETQYFGPGTRLLVL.

The chain has TRBV29-1 and TRBJ2-1, with 10 bases lining up with TRBD2. V gave up 1 base and J gave up 10 bases; unmatched junction bases: 13. Germline CDR1 reads SQVTM; CDR2 reads ANQGSEA. This CDR3 is 16 amino acids long. The CDR3, as DNA: TGCAGCGTTGAAGGGGTGATCGGGACTAGCGTTAGGGAGCAGTTCTTC. Translated: CSVEGVIGTSVREQFF.